This T cell receptor beta chain was documented in a study of molecular identifiers for immune sequencing clone quantification. General study findings and limits: Over 97% of effector molecules, but under 1% in naive cells, were held by clones with more than 20 RNA copies.

In the case of this clonotype: Antigen unknown.

The CDR3 runs 15 residues. The germline V gene encodes CDR1 LGHNA and CDR2 YSLEER. Germline trimming cut 3 bases from V and 4 bases from J; bases unmatched to any gene: 8. TCR libraries were built in bulk with a published protocol and specific TCR primers. One entry per CDR3 protein, called by TCRdb with MiXCR from the PCR reads. Of about 8,300 distinct CDR3 sequences in the sample, around 31% were seen once. CD8+CD4-CCR7+CD45RA+ cells were sorted as naive CD8 T cells. The source material was naive CD8+ T cells from blood, with Jurkat cell RNA spiked in. This sample's subset: FACS-sorted CD8+CD4-CCR7+CD45RA+ naive T cells. The genes are TRBV4-3 and TRBJ2-7; 8 bases are a match to TRBD1. The origin of this receptor is a human donor in good health. Some libraries in this study had Jurkat cell RNA spiked in. CDR3 loop: CASSHADRGGYEQYF. DNA for the CDR3: TGCGCCAGCAGCCATGCTGACAGGGGTGGGTACGAGCAGTACTTC.